One sample yielded the 15 T cell receptor beta chains listed below, sequenced in a study of shared clonotypes between healthy human individuals. This table comes from immunoSEQ multiplex PCR, and its TCRdb copy is limited to in-frame clones, with some not included. The top ten clones hold around 1.4% of a sample with about 1 million clones, 70% to 80% of them seen once. Sequencing was done on a sample of memory CD4+ T cells sorted from blood. The subset denotes: CD45RA-negative fraction. These receptors came from a man younger than 35 in good health.

The chain couples TRBV19 to TRBJ2-3; D may correspond to TRBD1 or TRBD2 (5 bases each). The V gene lost 3 bases and the J gene lost 4 bases, with 11 bases spanning the gap. CDR1 LNHDA and CDR2 SQIVND come from the germline V gene (reference sequence). The CDR3 contains 14 residues. For the CDR3, the DNA is TGTGCCAGTAGTATCCTTGGGGGTCCAGATACGCAGTATTTT. Encoded protein: CASSILGGPDTQYF.

This chain links TRBV14 with TRBJ2-6; tentatively, D is TRBD2 (6 bases). The CDR3 length is 17 residues. Germline V gene sequence: CDR1 SGHDN, CDR2 FVKESK. With 0 bases removed from V and 1 base from J, the gap between germline ends came to 10 bases. This CDR3 reads CASSQDGTVSGANVLTF. The CDR3 DNA reads as TGTGCCAGCAGCCAAGATGGGACTGTTTCTGGGGCCAACGTCCTGACTTTC.

Points on this clone: The identical CDR3 is also encoded by other nucleotide sequences in the sample. The chain has TRBV28 and TRBJ2-5, with TRBD2 matching 12 bases. The CDR3 is 15 residues long. V was clipped by 5 bases and J by 5 bases; unmatched bases: 6. Per germline, CDR1 MDHEN and CDR2 SYDVKM. CDR3 coding DNA: TGTGCCAGCAGTGCTAGCGGGGGGGCCCGGGAGACCCAGTACTTC. Protein sequence: CASSASGGARETQYF.

The V and J genes are TRBV5-6 and TRBJ1-1, with TRBD1 as a possible D gene (6 bases). Germline V gene data show CDR1 as SGHDT and CDR2 as YYEEEE. The CDR3 is 14 amino acids. Trimming cost V 2 bases and J 10 bases, with 18 bases left between them. As DNA, the CDR3 is TGTGCCAGCAGCTTCGTTACGAGACAGGCTGGAGCTTTCTTT. Residues: CASSFVTRQAGAFF.

The V and J genes are TRBV9 and TRBJ2-5; D not resolved. This CDR3 is 12 amino acids long. V was clipped by 4 bases and J by 5 bases, with 9 bases between them. Germline CDR1 is SGDLS and CDR2 is YYNGEE. CDR3 region: CASSPGFETQYF. The CDR3 nucleotides read TGTGCCAGCAGCCCCGGGTTTGAGACCCAGTACTTC.

This clone appeared a few times. The chain joins TRBV7-9 to TRBJ1-2, with TRBD1 matching 10 bases. With V trimmed by 3 bases and J by 6 bases, 16 bases remained unmatched. CDR1 is SEHNR and CDR2 is FQNEAQ in the germline V gene (reference sequence). The CDR3 runs to 18 residues. The CDR3 DNA sequence: TGTGCCAGCAGCTTCCTTTCTGGACAGGGGGGTGGTACGGATGGCTACACCTTC. The encoded protein is CASSFLSGQGGGTDGYTF.

The J gene is TRBJ2-1, the V gene TRBV2; D possibly corresponds to TRBD2 (6 bases). CDR1 and CDR2 from the germline V gene are SNHLY and FYNNEI. V was trimmed by 7 bases and J by 6 bases, leaving 7 bases between them. The CDR3 extends over 11 amino acids. The CDR3 DNA is TGTGCCAGCATGCGGGGCAATGAGCAGTTCTTC. Amino acid sequence: CASMRGNEQFF.

The chain links TRBV30 to TRBJ2-1, with D maybe TRBD2 (6 bases). Germline lookup yields CDR1 GTSNPN and CDR2 SVGIG (reference sequence). The germline V and J ends were trimmed by 5 bases and 3 bases, with 11 bases remaining between them. This CDR3 has 13 residues. Here the CDR3 reads CAWPGLRYNEQFF. The CDR3 DNA sequence: TGTGCCTGGCCGGGACTGCGCTACAATGAGCAGTTCTTC.

A single count supports this clone. V usage is TRBV7-2 and J usage is TRBJ2-7; tentative D call: TRBD2 (5 bases). CDR1 is SGHTA and CDR2 is FQGNSA in the germline V gene. V lost 0 bases to trimming and J lost 1 base, with 13 bases between them. The length of the CDR3 is 16 residues. The DNA of the CDR3 is TGTGCCAGCAGCTTAGCGGGAGTAACTGGGTCCTACGAGCAGTACTTC. This sequence encodes CASSLAGVTGSYEQYF.

This clone was counted only a few times. This chain connects TRBV18 to TRBJ1-5; TRBD1 matches at 11 bases. J was trimmed by 0 bases and V by 6 bases; bases with no gene match: 7. CDR1 is KGHSH, CDR2 LQKENI, per germline. This CDR3 is 17 amino acids long. In nucleotides, the CDR3 is TGTGCCAGCTCGCGGGGACAGGGGGGTAATAGCAATCAGCCCCAGCATTTT. Translated: CASSRGQGGNSNQPQHF.

V usage is TRBV5-6 and J usage is TRBJ2-7; TRBD1 matches 8 bases. Losses at the gene ends were 4 bases for V and 5 bases for J; bases not matched to a gene: 8. Germline CDR1 and CDR2: SGHDT and YYEEEE. This CDR3 spans 14 amino acids. CDR3 sequence (DNA): TGTGCCAGCAGCCCCCGGACAGGGTCGGACGAGCAGTACTTC. The encoded protein is CASSPRTGSDEQYF.

V gene TRBV5-4 combines with J gene TRBJ1-1, with 8 bases fitting TRBD1. This CDR3 contains 14 residues. Germline V gives CDR1 SGHNT, CDR2 YYREEE (reference sequence). The V segment lost 4 bases and the J segment 1 base; nucleotides outside the gene matches: 3. The DNA for the CDR3 is TGTGCCAGCAGCACCACAGGGGGGAACACTGAAGCTTTCTTT. Residues: CASSTTGGNTEAFF.

The J gene is TRBJ1-6, the V gene TRBV9; TRBD1 is a possible D gene (5 bases). Germline V lookup: CDR1 SGDLS, CDR2 YYNGEE. The CDR3 runs 13 residues. V was clipped by 4 bases and J by 9 bases, with 11 bases between them. CDR3 sequence reads: CASSPTGGSPLHF. CDR3 nucleotide sequence: TGTGCCAGCAGCCCCACAGGTGGTTCACCCCTCCACTTT.

The rearrangement links TRBV10-1 to TRBJ1-3; TRBD1 matches at 7 bases. This CDR3 has 11 amino acids. Germline CDR1 and CDR2: WNHNN and SYGVQD (reference sequence). Trimming took 9 bases from V and 4 from J; bases not matched to a gene: 0. This chain's CDR3 is CARTGGNTIYF. Here the CDR3 DNA reads TGCGCCAGGACAGGGGGAAACACCATATATTTT.

This sequence joins TRBV18 and TRBJ2-7, with a possible D match to TRBD1 (5 bases). The CDR3 is 15 amino acids. Trimming pared 2 bases from V and 3 bases from J, leaving 14 bases between. Per the germline V gene, CDR1 is KGHSH and CDR2 is LQKENI. This CDR3 reads CASSPFSGRGYEQYF. CDR3 coding DNA: TGTGCCAGCTCACCATTCTCAGGGCGAGGCTACGAGCAGTACTTC.